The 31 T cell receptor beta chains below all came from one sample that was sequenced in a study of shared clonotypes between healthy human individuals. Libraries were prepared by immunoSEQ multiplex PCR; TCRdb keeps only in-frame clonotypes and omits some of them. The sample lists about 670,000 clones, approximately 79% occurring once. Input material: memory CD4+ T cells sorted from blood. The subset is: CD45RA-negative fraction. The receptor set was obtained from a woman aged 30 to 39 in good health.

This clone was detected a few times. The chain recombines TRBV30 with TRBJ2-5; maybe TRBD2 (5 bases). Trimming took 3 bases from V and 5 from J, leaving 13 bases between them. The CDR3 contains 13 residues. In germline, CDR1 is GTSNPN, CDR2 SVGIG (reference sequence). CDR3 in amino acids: CAWRPGIGETQYF. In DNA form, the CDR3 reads TGTGCCTGGAGGCCGGGGATTGGGGAGACCCAGTACTTC. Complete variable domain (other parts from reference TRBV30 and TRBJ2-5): SQTIHQWPATLVQPVGSPLSLECTVEGTSNPNLYWYRQAAGRGLQLLFYSVGIGQISSEVPQNLSASRPQDRQFILSSKKLLLSDSGFYLCAWRPGIGETQYFGPGTRLLVL.

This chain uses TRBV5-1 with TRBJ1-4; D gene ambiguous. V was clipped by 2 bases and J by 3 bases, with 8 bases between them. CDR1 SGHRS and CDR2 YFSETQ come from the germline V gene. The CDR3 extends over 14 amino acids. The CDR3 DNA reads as TGCGCCAGCAGCTTCACAGCTTCTAATGAAAAACTGTTTTTT. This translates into CASSFTASNEKLFF.

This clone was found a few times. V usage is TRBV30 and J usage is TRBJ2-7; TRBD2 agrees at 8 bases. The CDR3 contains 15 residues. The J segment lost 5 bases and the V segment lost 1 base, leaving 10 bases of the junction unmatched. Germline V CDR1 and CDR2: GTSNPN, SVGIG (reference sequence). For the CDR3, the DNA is TGTGCCTGGAGTGAGTGGGGGTTGCGGGGGGACGAGCAGTACTTC. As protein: CAWSEWGLRGDEQYF.

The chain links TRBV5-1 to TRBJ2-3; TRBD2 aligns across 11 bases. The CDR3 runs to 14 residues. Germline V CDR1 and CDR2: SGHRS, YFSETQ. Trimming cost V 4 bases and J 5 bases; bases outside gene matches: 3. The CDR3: CASSGGLAEDTQYF. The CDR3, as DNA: TGCGCCAGCAGCGGGGGACTAGCGGAAGATACGCAGTATTTT. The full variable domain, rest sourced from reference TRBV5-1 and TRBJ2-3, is KAGVTQTPRYLIKTRGQQVTLSCSPISGHRSVSWYQQTPGQGLQFLFEYFSETQRNKGNFPGRFSGRQFSNSRSEMNVSTLELGDSALYLCASSGGLAEDTQYFGPGTRLTVL.

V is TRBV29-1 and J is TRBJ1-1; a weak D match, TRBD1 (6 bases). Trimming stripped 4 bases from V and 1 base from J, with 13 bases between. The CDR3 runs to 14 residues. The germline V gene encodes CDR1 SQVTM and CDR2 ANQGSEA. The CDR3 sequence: CSVVSTDRNTEAFF. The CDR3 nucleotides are TGCAGCGTTGTAAGTACGGACAGGAACACTGAAGCTTTCTTT. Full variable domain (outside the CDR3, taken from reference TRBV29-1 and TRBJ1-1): SAVISQKPSRDICQRGTSLTIQCQVDSQVTMMFWYRQQPGQSLTLIATANQGSEATYESGFVIDKFPISRPNLTFSTLTVSNMSPEDSSIYLCSVVSTDRNTEAFFGQGTRLTVV.

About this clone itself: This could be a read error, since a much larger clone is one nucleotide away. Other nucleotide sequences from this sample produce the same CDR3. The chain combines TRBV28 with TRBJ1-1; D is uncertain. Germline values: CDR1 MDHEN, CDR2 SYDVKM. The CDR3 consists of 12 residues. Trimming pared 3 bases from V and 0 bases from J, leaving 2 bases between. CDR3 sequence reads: CASSFVNTEAFF. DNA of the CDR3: TGTGCCAGCAGTTTCGTGAACACTGAAGCTTTCTTT.

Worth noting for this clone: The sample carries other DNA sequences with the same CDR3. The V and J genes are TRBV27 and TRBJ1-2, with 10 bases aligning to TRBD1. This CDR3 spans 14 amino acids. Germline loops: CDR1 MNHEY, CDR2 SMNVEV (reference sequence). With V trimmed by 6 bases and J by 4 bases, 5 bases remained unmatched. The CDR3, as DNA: TGTGCCAGCAGGGGGGGGACAGGGGTCTATGGCTACACCTTC. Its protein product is CASRGGTGVYGYTF.

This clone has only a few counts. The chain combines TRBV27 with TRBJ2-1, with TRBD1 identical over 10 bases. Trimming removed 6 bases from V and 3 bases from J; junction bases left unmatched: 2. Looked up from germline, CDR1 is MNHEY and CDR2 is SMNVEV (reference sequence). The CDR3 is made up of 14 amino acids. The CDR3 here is CASRGTGDYNEQFF. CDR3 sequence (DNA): TGTGCCAGCAGGGGGACAGGGGACTACAATGAGCAGTTCTTC.

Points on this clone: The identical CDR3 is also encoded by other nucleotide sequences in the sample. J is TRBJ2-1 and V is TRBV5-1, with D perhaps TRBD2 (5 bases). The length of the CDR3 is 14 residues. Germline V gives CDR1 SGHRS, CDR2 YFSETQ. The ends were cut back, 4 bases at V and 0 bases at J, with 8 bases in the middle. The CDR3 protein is CASSPGNSYNEQFF. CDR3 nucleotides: TGCGCCAGCAGCCCCGGGAACTCCTACAATGAGCAGTTCTTC. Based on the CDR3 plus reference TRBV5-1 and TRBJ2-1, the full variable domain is KAGVTQTPRYLIKTRGQQVTLSCSPISGHRSVSWYQQTPGQGLQFLFEYFSETQRNKGNFPGRFSGRQFSNSRSEMNVSTLELGDSALYLCASSPGNSYNEQFFGPGTRLTVL.

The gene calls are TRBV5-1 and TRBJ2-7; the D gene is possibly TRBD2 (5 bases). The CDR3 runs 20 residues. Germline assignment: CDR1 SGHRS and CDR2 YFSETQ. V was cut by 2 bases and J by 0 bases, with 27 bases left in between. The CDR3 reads CASSFLSVRGAGVISYEQYF. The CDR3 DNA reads TGCGCCAGCAGCTTTTTGTCGGTTCGGGGAGCAGGAGTTATCTCCTACGAGCAGTACTTC.

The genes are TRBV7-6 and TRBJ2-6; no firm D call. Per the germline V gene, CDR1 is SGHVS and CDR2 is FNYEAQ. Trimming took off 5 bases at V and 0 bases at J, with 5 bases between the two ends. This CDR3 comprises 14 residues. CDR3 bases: TGTGCCAGCAGCACTACCTCTGGGGCCAACGTCCTGACTTTC. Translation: CASSTTSGANVLTF.

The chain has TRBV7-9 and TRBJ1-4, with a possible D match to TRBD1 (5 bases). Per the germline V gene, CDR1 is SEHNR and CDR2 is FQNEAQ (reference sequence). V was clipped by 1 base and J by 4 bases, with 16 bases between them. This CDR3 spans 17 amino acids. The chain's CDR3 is CASSLVLQENLNEKLFF. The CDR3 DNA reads TGTGCCAGCAGCTTAGTTTTACAGGAGAACCTTAATGAAAAACTGTTTTTT.

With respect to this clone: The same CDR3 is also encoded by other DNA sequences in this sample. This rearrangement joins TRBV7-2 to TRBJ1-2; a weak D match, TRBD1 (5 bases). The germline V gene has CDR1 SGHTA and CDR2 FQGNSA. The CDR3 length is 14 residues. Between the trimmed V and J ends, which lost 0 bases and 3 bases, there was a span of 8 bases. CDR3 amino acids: CASSLASGDYGYTF. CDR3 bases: TGTGCCAGCAGCTTAGCGTCGGGGGACTATGGCTACACCTTC.

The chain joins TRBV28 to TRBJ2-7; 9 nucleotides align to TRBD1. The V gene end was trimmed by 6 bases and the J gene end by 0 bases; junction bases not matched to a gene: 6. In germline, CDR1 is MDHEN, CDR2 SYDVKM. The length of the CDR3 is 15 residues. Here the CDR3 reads CASSWETGGSYEQYF. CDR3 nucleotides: TGTGCCAGCAGCTGGGAGACAGGGGGCTCCTACGAGCAGTACTTC.

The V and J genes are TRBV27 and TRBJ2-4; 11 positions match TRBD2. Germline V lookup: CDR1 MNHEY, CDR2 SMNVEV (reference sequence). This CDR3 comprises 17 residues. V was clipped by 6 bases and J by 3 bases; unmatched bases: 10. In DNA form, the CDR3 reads TGTGCCAGCAGCCGAGCACTAGCGGGAGTGCGCAAAAACATTCAGTACTTC. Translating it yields CASSRALAGVRKNIQYF.

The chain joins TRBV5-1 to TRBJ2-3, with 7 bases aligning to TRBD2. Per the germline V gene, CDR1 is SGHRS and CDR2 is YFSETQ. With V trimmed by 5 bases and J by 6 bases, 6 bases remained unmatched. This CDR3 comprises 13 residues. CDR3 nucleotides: TGCGCCAGCAGTGGCGGGAGCGGGGATACGCAGTATTTT. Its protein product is CASSGGSGDTQYF.

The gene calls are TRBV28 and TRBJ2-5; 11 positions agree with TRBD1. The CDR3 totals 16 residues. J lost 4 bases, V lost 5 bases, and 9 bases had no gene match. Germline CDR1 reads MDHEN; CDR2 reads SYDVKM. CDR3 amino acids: CASSKGQGAFVETQYF. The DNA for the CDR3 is TGTGCCAGCAGTAAAGGACAGGGGGCGTTCGTAGAGACCCAGTACTTC. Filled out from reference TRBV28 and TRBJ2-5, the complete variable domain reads DVKVTQSSRYLVKRTGEKVFLECVQDMDHENMFWYRQDPGLGLRLIYFSYDVKMKEKGDIPEGYSVSREKKERFSLILESASTNQTSMYLCASSKGQGAFVETQYFGPGTRLLVL.

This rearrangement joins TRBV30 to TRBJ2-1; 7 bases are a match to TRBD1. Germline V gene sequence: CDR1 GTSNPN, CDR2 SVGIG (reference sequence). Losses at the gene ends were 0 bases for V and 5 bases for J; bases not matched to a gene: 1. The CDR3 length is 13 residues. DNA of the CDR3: TGTGCCTGGAGTGTAGGGACAGACAATGAGCAGTTCTTC. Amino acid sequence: CAWSVGTDNEQFF.

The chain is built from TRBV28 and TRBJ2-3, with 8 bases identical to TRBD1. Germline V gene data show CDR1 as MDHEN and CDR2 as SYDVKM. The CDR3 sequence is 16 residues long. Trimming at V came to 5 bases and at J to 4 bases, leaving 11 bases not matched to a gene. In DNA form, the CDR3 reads TGTGCCAGCAGTAAAACAGGGGGGACCTCCGCAGATACGCAGTATTTT. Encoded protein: CASSKTGGTSADTQYF.

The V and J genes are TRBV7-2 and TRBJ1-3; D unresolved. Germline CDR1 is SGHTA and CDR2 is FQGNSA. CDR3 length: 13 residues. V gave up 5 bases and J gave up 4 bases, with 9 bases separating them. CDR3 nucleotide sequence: TGTGCCAGCAGCCCCGCCGTCGGAAACACCATATATTTT. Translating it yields CASSPAVGNTIYF.

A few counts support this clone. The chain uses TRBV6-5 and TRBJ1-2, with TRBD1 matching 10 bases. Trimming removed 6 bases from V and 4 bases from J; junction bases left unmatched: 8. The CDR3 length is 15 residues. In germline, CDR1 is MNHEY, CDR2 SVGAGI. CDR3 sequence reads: CASSPGTGESYGYTF. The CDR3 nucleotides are TGTGCCAGCAGCCCAGGGACAGGGGAGAGCTATGGCTACACCTTC.

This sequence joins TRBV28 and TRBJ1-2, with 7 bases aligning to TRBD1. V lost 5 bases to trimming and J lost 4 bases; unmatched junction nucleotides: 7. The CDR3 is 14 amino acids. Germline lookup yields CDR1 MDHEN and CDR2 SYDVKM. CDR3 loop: CASSAQGDGYGYTF. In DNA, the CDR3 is TGTGCCAGCAGTGCCCAGGGGGACGGCTATGGCTACACCTTC.

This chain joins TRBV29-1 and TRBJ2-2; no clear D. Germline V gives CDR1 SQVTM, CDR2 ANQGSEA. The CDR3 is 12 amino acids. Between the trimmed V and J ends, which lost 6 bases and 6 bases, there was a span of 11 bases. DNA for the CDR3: TGCAGCGTGTCTCCAGCGCCCGGGGAGCTGTTTTTT. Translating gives CSVSPAPGELFF.

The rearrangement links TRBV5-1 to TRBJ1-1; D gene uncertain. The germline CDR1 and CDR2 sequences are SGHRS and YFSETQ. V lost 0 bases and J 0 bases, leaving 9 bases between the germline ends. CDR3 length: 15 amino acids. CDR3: CASSLVARLNTEAFF. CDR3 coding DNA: TGCGCCAGCAGCTTGGTCGCCCGCTTGAACACTGAAGCTTTCTTT.

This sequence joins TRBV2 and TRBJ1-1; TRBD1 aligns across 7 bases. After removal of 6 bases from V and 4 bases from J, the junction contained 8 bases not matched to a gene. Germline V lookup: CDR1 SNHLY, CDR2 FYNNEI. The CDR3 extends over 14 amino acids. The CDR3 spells CASRNRQGGTEAFF. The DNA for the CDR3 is TGTGCCAGCAGGAACCGACAGGGAGGCACTGAAGCTTTCTTT.

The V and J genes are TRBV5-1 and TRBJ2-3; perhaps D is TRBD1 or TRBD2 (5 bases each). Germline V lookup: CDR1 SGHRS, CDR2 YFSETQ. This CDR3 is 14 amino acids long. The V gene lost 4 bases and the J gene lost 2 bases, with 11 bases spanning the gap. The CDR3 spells CASSPADITDTQYF. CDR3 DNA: TGCGCCAGCAGCCCAGCGGACATCACAGATACGCAGTATTTT.

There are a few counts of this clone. The CDR3 coding sequence is TGTGCCAGCAGTCTTCAAGCCGGGACCGGCCAGAACACTGAAGCTTTCTTT. It specifies CASSLQAGTGQNTEAFF. The chain joins TRBV25-1 to TRBJ1-1; possible D gene TRBD1, 5 bases. This CDR3 spans 17 amino acids. Trimming removed 5 bases from V and 1 base from J, with 20 bases in between. Germline V gene sequence: CDR1 MGHDK, CDR2 SYGVNS.

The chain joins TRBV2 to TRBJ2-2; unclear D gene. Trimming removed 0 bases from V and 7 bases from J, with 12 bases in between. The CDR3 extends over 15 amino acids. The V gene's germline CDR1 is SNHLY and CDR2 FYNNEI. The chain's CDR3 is CASSEAWWKGGELFF. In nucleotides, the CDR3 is TGTGCCAGCAGTGAAGCGTGGTGGAAGGGCGGGGAGCTGTTTTTT.

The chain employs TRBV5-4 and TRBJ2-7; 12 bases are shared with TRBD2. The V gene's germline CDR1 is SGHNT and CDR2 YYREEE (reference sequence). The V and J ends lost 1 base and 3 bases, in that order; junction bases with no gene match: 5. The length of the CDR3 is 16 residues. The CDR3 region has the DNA TGTGCCAGCAGCTTGAGAGGACTAGCGGGAATCTACGAGCAGTACTTC. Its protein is CASSLRGLAGIYEQYF.

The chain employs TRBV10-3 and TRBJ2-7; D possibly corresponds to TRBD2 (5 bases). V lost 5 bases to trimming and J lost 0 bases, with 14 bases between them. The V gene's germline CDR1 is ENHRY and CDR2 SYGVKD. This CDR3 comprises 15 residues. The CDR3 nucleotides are TGTGCCATCAGTACGGACTCGCGCAGCTCCTACGAGCAGTACTTC. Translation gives CAISTDSRSSYEQYF.

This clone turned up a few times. CDR3 loop: CASSIRDRGGPGELFF. CDR3 DNA sequence: TGTGCCAGCAGCATCCGGGACAGGGGTGGGCCCGGGGAGCTGTTTTTT. The rearrangement links TRBV7-9 to TRBJ2-2, with 10 bases identical to TRBD1. Looked up from germline, CDR1 is SEHNR and CDR2 is FQNEAQ (reference sequence). With V trimmed by 5 bases and J by 6 bases, 9 bases remained unmatched. The CDR3 length is 16 residues.